These 2 T cell receptor beta chains were sequenced from one sample in a study of blood T cells in healthy people across ages (dated by TCRdb to the mid-2010s). Library preparation was by 5' RACE. TCRdb lists the instrument as Illumina HiSeq 2500. A second PCR of roughly 7 to 11 cycles was run with a J-beta primer mix and a sample-barcoded 5' primer. TCRdb cleaned the public reads at Q25 with fastp, built clones with MiXCR and kept in-frame beta chains. Each entry merges the rows of one CDR3 protein and shows their most common DNA and genes. Here the sample has 550,000 to 800,000 distinct CDR3 sequences; roughly 32% occur a single time. The top ten hold over 15% of the sample. The sample consisted of blood. The receptor set was obtained from a woman aged 80 or older in good health. Donor details come from another sample of the same person, matched by shared clones.

This clonotype came up many times. V usage is TRBV3-1 and J usage is TRBJ2-7, with 8 nucleotides matching TRBD1. V lost 0 bases to trimming and J lost 0 bases; unmatched junction nucleotides: 4. The CDR3 is 16 residues long. Per the germline V gene, CDR1 is LGHDT and CDR2 is YNNKEL (reference sequence). The CDR3 nucleotides are TGTGCCAGCAGCCAAGATCGGGACAGGTTCTCCTACGAGCAGTACTTC. Protein sequence: CASSQDRDRFSYEQYF.

This clonotype turned up a few times. The CDR3 loop is CASSGRQGEGVETQYF. The DNA for the CDR3 is TGTGCCAGTAGTGGGAGACAGGGTGAAGGCGTGGAGACCCAGTACTTC. J is TRBJ2-5 and V is TRBV19; 7 bases fit TRBD1. V was clipped by 5 bases and J by 5 bases; unmatched bases: 14. Germline V CDR1 and CDR2: LNHDA, SQIVND (reference sequence). This CDR3 contains 16 residues. The full variable domain, completed using reference TRBV19 and TRBJ2-5, is DGGITQSPKYLFRKEGQNVTLSCEQNLNHDAMYWYRQDPGQGLRLIYYSQIVNDFQKGDIAEGYSVSREKKESFPLTVTSAQKNPTAFYLCASSGRQGEGVETQYFGPGTRLLVL.